The TCR beta chain described here comes from a study of cytomegalovirus exposure and HLA in healthy donors. CDR3 length equals 15 residues. The V gene lost 5 bases and the J gene lost 7 bases, with 17 bases spanning the gap. Germline V CDR1 and CDR2: KGHSH, LQKENI. Profiled with immunoSEQ multiplex PCR; TCRdb holds only in-frame clones, not every one. The sample includes some 170,000 clones, roughly 91% of them seen just once. J is TRBJ2-2 and V is TRBV18, with D possibly being TRBD2 (5 bases). The receptor's source is a woman aged 18-35 years in good health and CMV-seropositive. The sequenced sample consisted of PBMCs. The chain's CDR3 is CASSAVLIGSGELFF. The CDR3 bases are TGTGCCAGCTCAGCGGTTCTAATAGGGAGCGGGGAGCTGTTTTTT.